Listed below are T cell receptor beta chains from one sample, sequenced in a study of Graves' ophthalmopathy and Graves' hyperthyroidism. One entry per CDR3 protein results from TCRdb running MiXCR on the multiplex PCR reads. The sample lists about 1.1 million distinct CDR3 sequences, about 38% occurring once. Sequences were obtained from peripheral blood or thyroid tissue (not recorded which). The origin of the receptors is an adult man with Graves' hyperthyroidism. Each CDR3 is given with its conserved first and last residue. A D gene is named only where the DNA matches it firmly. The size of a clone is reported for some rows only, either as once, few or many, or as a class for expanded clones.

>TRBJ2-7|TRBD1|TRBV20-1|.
TGCAGTGCTAGAAGGCCAACAGGGGCTGCGGGCACCGGGGAGCAGTACTTC
CSARRPTGAAGTGEQYF
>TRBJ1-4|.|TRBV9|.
TGTGCCAGCAGCGCCGCAGGGGATCGTGAAAAACTGTTTTTT
CASSAAGDREKLFF
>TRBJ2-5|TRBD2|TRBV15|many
TGTGCCACCAGCAGAGTAGGGACTAGCGGGCAAGAGACCCAGTACTTC
CATSRVGTSGQETQYF
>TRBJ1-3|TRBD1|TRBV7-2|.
TGTGCCAGCAGCTTAGTCCCGGGACAGGGAGGAAACACCATATATTTT
CASSLVPGQGGNTIYF
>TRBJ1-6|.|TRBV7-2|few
TGTGCCAGCAGCTCCCGTGGGGGCGGGGGTTCACCCCTCCACTTT
CASSSRGGGGSPLHF
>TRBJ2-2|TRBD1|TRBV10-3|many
TGTGCCATCAGCCCTCCGGGACAGGGGAACACCGGGGAGCTGTTTTTT
CAISPPGQGNTGELFF
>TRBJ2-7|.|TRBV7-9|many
TGTGCCAGCAGCTTAGTCCAACTACGGCAAAACGAGCAGTACTTC
CASSLVQLRQNEQYF
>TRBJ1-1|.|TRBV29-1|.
TGCAGCGTTGAAGTCGCGGGGGGCGGCACTGAAGCTTTCTTT
CSVEVAGGGTEAFF
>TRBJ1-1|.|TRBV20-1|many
TGCAGTGCCAACCGAGGGCGGGCCGACGCTTTCTTT
CSANRGRADAFF
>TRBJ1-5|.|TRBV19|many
TGTGCCAGTAGTCCCCCCTGGGGAGAGGGTGGCAGCAATCAGCCCCAGCATTTT
CASSPPWGEGGSNQPQHF
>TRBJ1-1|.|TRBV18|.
TGTGCCAGCTCACGCCGGGACAAAGACAACACTGAAGCTTTCTTT
CASSRRDKDNTEAFF
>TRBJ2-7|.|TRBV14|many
TGTGCCAGCAGCCGGTTACTGGGGGAAGTACCTACGAAGCAGTACTTC
CASSRLLGEVPTKQYF